The 21 T cell receptor beta chains below all came from one sample that was sequenced in a study of shared T cell receptors in the human thymus. This table comes from immunoSEQ multiplex PCR, and its TCRdb copy is limited to in-frame clones, with some not included. The table has about 730,000 clones, 80% to 90% seen once. These data are also associated with another study on human thymus T cells.

Sequenced: thymocytes. All receptors come from a girl under two years old with a congenital heart defect.

V gene TRBV6-6 combines with J gene TRBJ1-5; unclear D gene. Germline-derived CDR1 and CDR2 are MNHNY and SVGAGI (reference sequence). Trimming took off 8 bases at V and 7 bases at J, with 9 bases between the two ends. CDR3 length equals 11 residues. DNA for the CDR3: TGTGCCAGCGGTGCGCGACAGCCCCAGCATTTT. Protein: CASGARQPQHF.

The chain combines TRBV18 with TRBJ1-6, with 8 positions matching TRBD1. Germline V gene sequence: CDR1 KGHSH, CDR2 LQKENI. The length of the CDR3 is 15 residues. With V trimmed by 0 bases and J by 9 bases, 4 bases remained unmatched. Written as DNA, the CDR3 is TGTGCCAGCTCACCACCGGACAGGGCCACTTCACCCCTCCACTTT. It translates to CASSPPDRATSPLHF. Complete variable domain (other parts from reference TRBV18 and TRBJ1-6): NAGVMQNPRHLVRRRGQEARLRCSPMKGHSHVYWYRQLPEEGLKFMVYLQKENIIDESGMPKERFSAEFPKEGPSILRIQQVVRGDSAAYFCASSPPDRATSPLHFGNGTRLTVT.

The chain is built from TRBV27 and TRBJ2-5, with D tentatively TRBD2 (6 bases). Germline V CDR1 and CDR2: MNHEY, SMNVEV (reference sequence). The CDR3 extends over 13 amino acids. Trimming cost V 5 bases and J 5 bases, with 12 bases left between them. The CDR3 is CASSRTIGETQYF. CDR3 sequence (DNA): TGTGCCAGCAGTCGGACTATCGGGGAGACCCAGTACTTC.

This chain uses TRBV21-1 with TRBJ2-1; the table's TRBD2 call for D was not verified on the DNA. TRBV21-1 is listed as a pseudogene. The CDR3 runs 19 residues. The CDR3 region is CASSKGLAGETSSYNEQFF. CDR3 sequence (DNA): TGTGCCAGCAGCAAGGGACTAGCGGGGGAAACGAGCTCCTACAATGAGCAGTTCTTC.

The CDR3, as DNA: TGCGCCAGCAGCTTGGTTAGGGGGGGCCTGAACACCGGGGAGCTGTTTTTT. Translation gives CASSLVRGGLNTGELFF. The V and J genes are TRBV5-1 and TRBJ2-2, with D possibly TRBD2 on 7 matching bases. CDR3 length: 17 amino acids. Trimming left V 0 bases short and J 1 base short, with 13 bases between. Germline V gene data show CDR1 as SGHRS and CDR2 as YFSETQ. Complete variable domain (other parts from reference TRBV5-1 and TRBJ2-2): KAGVTQTPRYLIKTRGQQVTLSCSPISGHRSVSWYQQTPGQGLQFLFEYFSETQRNKGNFPGRFSGRQFSNSRSEMNVSTLELGDSALYLCASSLVRGGLNTGELFFGEGSRLTVL.

This chain uses TRBV11-2 with TRBJ2-2, with D unclear. The V and J ends lost 4 bases and 7 bases respectively, with 10 bases between them. The CDR3 spans 13 residues. CDR1 is SGHAT, CDR2 FQNNGV, per germline. The CDR3 here is CASSSNSSGELFF. CDR3 coding DNA: TGTGCCAGCAGCTCAAACTCGAGCGGGGAGCTGTTTTTT. Drawing the rest from reference TRBV11-2 and TRBJ2-2, the complete variable domain is EAGVAQSPRYKIIEKRQSVAFWCNPISGHATLYWYQQILGQGPKLLIQFQNNGVVDDSQLPKDRFSAERLKGVDSTLKIQPAKLEDSAVYLCASSSNSSGELFFGEGSRLTVL.

J is TRBJ2-7 and V is TRBV2; weak D call: TRBD1 (5 bases). Between the trimmed V and J ends, which lost 7 bases and 4 bases, there was a span of 26 bases. The CDR3 loop spans 17 amino acids. Germline assignment: CDR1 SNHLY and CDR2 FYNNEI. This CDR3 is CASKPLDSASIRYEQYF. Here the CDR3 DNA reads TGTGCCAGCAAACCCTTAGACAGTGCCTCTATAAGGTACGAGCAGTACTTC.

This sequence joins TRBV6-1 and TRBJ2-1; TRBD1 agrees at 9 bases. This CDR3 comprises 17 residues. Germline CDR1 MNHNS, CDR2 SASEGT. V gave up 2 bases and J gave up 5 bases; unmatched junction bases: 10. CDR3 residues: CASSENLRDRVHNEQFF. In nucleotides, the CDR3 is TGTGCCAGCAGTGAAAACCTCCGGGACAGGGTCCACAATGAGCAGTTCTTC.

The chain combines TRBV19 with TRBJ2-7; D is perhaps TRBD2 (5 bases). The CDR3 runs to 15 residues. Trimming took off 7 bases at V and 6 bases at J, with 22 bases between the two ends. Germline V CDR1 and CDR2: LNHDA, SQIVND (reference sequence). CDR3 amino acids: CASIAHFGVPGEQYF. The CDR3 DNA sequence: TGTGCCAGTATCGCCCACTTCGGGGTACCGGGCGAGCAGTACTTC.

This chain links TRBV10-3 with TRBJ1-2; 7 positions match TRBD1. J lost 5 bases, V lost 0 bases, and 9 bases had no gene match. The CDR3 sequence is 16 residues long. The V gene's germline CDR1 is ENHRY and CDR2 SYGVKD. CDR3 protein: CAISESIEGARYGYTF. CDR3 sequence (DNA): TGTGCCATCAGTGAGTCTATCGAGGGGGCGAGGTATGGCTACACCTTC.

As DNA, the CDR3 is TGTGCTAGTGGTTTGATCCACCGGGATACGGCCTCCGAGCAGTACTTC. Translating gives CASGLIHRDTASEQYF. This chain connects TRBV12-5 to TRBJ2-7; tentative D call: TRBD2 (5 bases). This CDR3 contains 16 residues. Germline CDR1 LGHNT, CDR2 FRNRAP. V was pared by 2 bases and J by 6 bases, with 20 bases between.

The chain recombines TRBV29-1 with TRBJ2-5; D gene uncertain. Germline values: CDR1 SQVTM, CDR2 ANQGSEA. Trimming left V 3 bases short and J 0 bases short, with 8 bases between. There are 13 residues in the CDR3. In nucleotides, the CDR3 is TGCAGCGTTGAGGTCCAGAACCAAGAGACCCAGTACTTC. This codes for CSVEVQNQETQYF.

The chain uses TRBV2 and TRBJ2-7; 9 positions agree with TRBD1. The CDR3 spans 19 residues. Germline V CDR1 and CDR2: SNHLY, FYNNEI. Trimming cost V 7 bases and J 2 bases; bases outside gene matches: 21. The CDR3 here is CASTTDKPSWTGDTYEQYF. CDR3 sequence (DNA): TGTGCCAGCACCACCGATAAGCCCTCCTGGACAGGGGACACCTACGAGCAGTACTTC.

The chain uses TRBV27 and TRBJ2-3; D is possibly TRBD1 (5 bases). The CDR3 consists of 15 residues. Germline V gives CDR1 MNHEY, CDR2 SMNVEV (reference sequence). V was pared by 2 bases and J by 0 bases, with 9 bases between. CDR3: CASSLRPGSTDTQYF. In DNA form, the CDR3 reads TGTGCCAGCAGTTTAAGGCCAGGGAGCACAGATACGCAGTATTTT.

The chain has TRBV27 and TRBJ1-1, with D possibly matching TRBD1 (5 bases). The V end lost 1 base, the J end lost 6 bases, and 12 bases lay between the germline ends. The length of the CDR3 is 14 residues. Germline loops: CDR1 MNHEY, CDR2 SMNVEV (reference sequence). The CDR3 region is CASSLFSGGSEAFF. The CDR3 DNA reads as TGTGCCAGCAGTTTATTTAGCGGGGGGTCTGAAGCTTTCTTT.

The chain links TRBV5-5 to TRBJ1-1, with D hard to call. Trimming cost V 0 bases and J 1 base, with 16 bases left between them. The CDR3 is made up of 17 amino acids. Germline lookup yields CDR1 SGHKS and CDR2 YYEKEE (reference sequence). CDR3 loop: CASSLVPTGGENTEAFF. The CDR3 coding sequence is TGTGCCAGCAGCTTGGTACCCACCGGCGGGGAGAACACTGAAGCTTTCTTT.

The genes are TRBV28 and TRBJ1-1; TRBD1 aligns across 8 bases. Germline-derived CDR1 and CDR2 are MDHEN and SYDVKM. Trimming cost V 1 base and J 1 base; bases outside gene matches: 8. The CDR3 is 17 amino acids. CDR3: CASSLFQGAKGNTEAFF. The CDR3 DNA sequence: TGTGCCAGCAGTTTATTTCAGGGGGCGAAAGGGAACACTGAAGCTTTCTTT.

The chain uses TRBV7-8 and TRBJ2-5, with 11 bases aligning to TRBD2. V lost 2 bases and J lost 2; bases outside the gene matches: 4. This CDR3 spans 16 amino acids. Germline lookup yields CDR1 SGHVS and CDR2 FQNEAQ. In DNA form, the CDR3 reads TGTGCCAGCAGCTTATTGACTAGCGGGGTTCAAGAGACCCAGTACTTC. Residues: CASSLLTSGVQETQYF.

The chain couples TRBV4-1 to TRBJ2-3; 7 nucleotides line up with TRBD1. This CDR3 has 17 residues. V gave up 1 base and J gave up 2 bases; unmatched junction bases: 9. Germline CDR1 MGHRA, CDR2 YSYEKL. Here the CDR3 DNA reads TGCGCCAGCAGCCAAGGATGGGACAGACAATACACAGATACGCAGTATTTT. This codes for CASSQGWDRQYTDTQYF.

The chain employs TRBV6-1 and TRBJ2-1, with TRBD1 matching 7 bases. CDR1 and CDR2 (germline): MNHNS, SASEGT. V shed 4 bases and J 8 bases; nucleotides not matched to a gene: 14. There are 16 residues in the CDR3. The CDR3 DNA reads as TGTGCCAGCAGTGTAGGACCCATAAGGGGGCGGTATGAGCAGTTCTTC. Protein: CASSVGPIRGRYEQFF.

The J gene is TRBJ1-2, the V gene TRBV28; the D gene is possibly TRBD1 (5 bases). The CDR3 length is 17 residues. Trimming took off 1 base at V and 0 bases at J, with 15 bases between the two ends. The germline V gene has CDR1 MDHEN and CDR2 SYDVKM. The chain's CDR3 is CASSLSAGKLTNYGYTF. The CDR3 nucleotides read TGTGCCAGCAGTTTATCCGCAGGGAAGCTTACTAACTATGGCTACACCTTC.